These 6 T cell receptor beta chains came from one sample sequenced in a study of post-analysis software for immune sequencing data. Their target antigens are unknown. Study-wide results and caveats: TRBV5-6, TRBV5-1 and TRBV20-1 were among a handful of TRBV segments more frequent in patients than controls.

Libraries were made from TCR beta cDNA, and they carried unique molecular identifiers. MiXCR was run by TCRdb on the PCR reads, yielding one entry per CDR3 protein. The sample gives around 500,000 distinct CDR3 sequences, less than 40% of which show up once; around 5.9% is in the top ten. Sequencing was done on a sample of blood. The receptors here all came from a girl younger than 18 with multiple sclerosis.

This clonotype was seen a handful of times. This chain uses TRBV7-9 with TRBJ1-2; 7 nucleotides match TRBD1. V lost 5 bases to trimming and J lost 6 bases; unmatched junction nucleotides: 12. CDR3 length equals 15 residues. Germline V CDR1 and CDR2: SEHNR, FQNEAQ (reference sequence). CDR3 DNA: TGTGCCAGCAGCGCCACCGGGACAGCGAACGATGGCTACACCTTC. This encodes CASSATGTANDGYTF.

The J gene is TRBJ2-1, the V gene TRBV29-1, with D perhaps matching TRBD2 (6 bases). The V end was cut by 3 bases, the J end by 0 bases, with 15 bases between. The length of the CDR3 is 16 residues. Germline values: CDR1 SQVTM, CDR2 ANQGSEA. This CDR3 is CSVDGLALSSYNEQFF. Here the CDR3 DNA reads TGCAGCGTTGACGGGCTAGCGCTGAGCTCCTACAATGAGCAGTTCTTC.

In this sample, this clonotype turned up a few times. The chain combines TRBV4-1 with TRBJ1-4, with 8 positions matching TRBD1. The CDR3 has 16 residues. CDR1 is MGHRA and CDR2 is YSYEKL in the germline V gene. V dropped 4 bases and J dropped 0; count of bases not matched to a gene: 4. The CDR3 protein is CASSRQGAPTNEKLFF. For the CDR3, the DNA is TGCGCCAGCAGCCGCCAGGGGGCCCCAACTAATGAAAAACTGTTTTTT.

This clonotype has ten or more counts. The V and J genes are TRBV6-5 and TRBJ2-3, with D possibly being TRBD1 (6 bases). The germline gives CDR1 MNHEY, CDR2 SVGAGI. The CDR3 has 14 amino acids. The V end lost 6 bases, the J end lost 1 base, and 11 bases lay between the germline ends. CDR3 bases: TGTGCCAGCAGCCCGGACAGACGCACAGATACGCAGTATTTT. Amino acids: CASSPDRRTDTQYF.

This chain links TRBV5-1 with TRBJ2-7; D remains unclear. The germline gives CDR1 SGHRS, CDR2 YFSETQ. Trimming took off 1 base at V and 5 bases at J, with 10 bases between the two ends. The CDR3 runs 13 residues. The CDR3 protein is CASSLKPGDEQYF. The CDR3, as DNA: TGCGCCAGCAGCTTGAAACCCGGCGACGAGCAGTACTTC.

J is TRBJ2-1 and V is TRBV27; D is possibly TRBD1 (6 bases). The germline V gene has CDR1 MNHEY and CDR2 SMNVEV (reference sequence). CDR3 length: 13 amino acids. Between the trimmed V and J ends, which lost 6 bases and 8 bases, there was a span of 14 bases. In nucleotides, the CDR3 is TGTGCCAGCAGAAAAGAACAGGGCTATGAGCAGTTCTTC. Protein product: CASRKEQGYEQFF.